The source of this TCR beta chain is a study of T cell responses to AZD1222 COVID-19 vaccine (dated by TCRdb to the early 2020s). Notes on the research overall: TCR sequencing covered 233 trial participants: 207 given two doses of AZD1222 and 26 given two doses of MenACWY control vaccine. Trial participants were enrolled into age subgroups of 18-55, 56-69 and 70-plus years, which contained approximately 150, 30 and 60 TCR-sequenced participants, respectively. What the research found in general, with its limitations: In the small 56-69-year group, the increase in depth fell short of significance, most likely because of low power. Reportedly, close to half of the unique spike-specific TCRs recognized epitopes lying outside the regions that are mutated in the B.1.351 and B.1.1.7 variants. Because no day 14 peak-response samples were available, repertoires were characterized only after the peak T cell response. A significant rise in spike-specific TCR breadth and depth was observed after two AZD1222 doses relative to day 0 and relative to MenACWY recipients. Conclusions about previously exposed vaccinees are limited because only six or seven AZD1222 recipients were SARS-CoV-2 seropositive at baseline. Vaccine-associated CD4 TCRs spanned the whole spike protein, with dominant responses in regions 160-218 and 743-854. Participants were mostly white British, with more females than males. The authors suggested clonal diversity may have been underestimated.

In light of the paper, this sample's time point label describes: about 28 days (+/-7) after the second vaccine dose. AZD1222 recipients given second doses at about 4 weeks or at about 12 weeks were pooled, since spike-specific TCR depth and breadth were not found to differ between the two schedules. Samples from vaccinated people were obtained from the UK trials COV001 and COV002, which included a single-blind randomized controlled phase 2/3 trial of AZD1222 (ChAdOx1 nCoV-19) in healthy adults. For TCRbeta chain sequencing, PBMC samples were collected from trial participants at day 0 and at day 28 after the second dose. Remarks on this clone: It lacks a known antigen. No much larger clone is present one base from it, and per-base qualities are unavailable.

The CDR3 regions of human TCRbeta chains were subjected to immunosequencing. On the authors' methods: TCRs in the repertoires were compared against a reference library of SARS-CoV-2-specific TCRs that had been generated with the MIRA antigen-specificity platform. Breadth meant the fraction of unique TCRs that were SARS-CoV-2-associated, whereas depth meant the fraction of total T cells that were SARS-CoV-2-associated. Each spike-specific TCR was assigned to its reactive spike region and to a CD4 or CD8 class using the MIRA data. Log10-transformed breadth and depth values were compared by one-way ANOVA with Sidak's multiple comparisons tests. Held by TCRdb, this immuneACCESS table contains in-frame sequences only and omits some clones. Under half of the omission traces to an unresolved V gene where checked; the cause of the rest is unknown. D and trimming come from the DNA, and the V and J calls and clone size come from that table. In all, the sample holds approximately 82,000 clones, and approximately 90% of those were seen once. The ten biggest clones cover roughly 3% of the sample.

Measured from the cysteine to the phenylalanine, the CDR3 is 13 residues long. The read is trimmed to its CDR3 DNA, 39 bases read in frame from base 1. As encoded in the germline V gene, CDR1 is MNHEY while CDR2 is SVGAGI. Deletion took 2 bases off V and 5 bases off J, with a span of 6 bases between the germline ends. The receptor comes from an adult who received the AZD1222 COVID-19 vaccine. Sequences were derived from peripheral blood, sampled 28 days after the second AZD1222 dose. The chain is made from TRBV6-5 and TRBJ1-4, with no confidently assigned D gene. The nucleotide sequence reads as follows: TGTGCCAGCAGTTACAGGGAGAATGAAAAACTGTTTTTT. This gives the protein CASSYRENEKLFF.